The 12 T cell receptor beta chains presented below share a single source sample, sequenced in a study of cytomegalovirus exposure and HLA in healthy donors. The PCR made use of 60 Vbeta and 13 Jbeta primers. The data were produced by immunoSEQ multiplex PCR, yet TCRdb's version contains in-frame clones alone and is incomplete. The table lists some 140,000 clones, around 79% of them singletons. Sequencing used PBMCs. The receptors originated from a female donor in good health and CMV-seronegative.

This clone appeared a few times. The rearrangement joins TRBV7-2 to TRBJ2-1, with D tentatively TRBD2 (5 bases). Between the trimmed V and J ends, which lost 4 bases and 0 bases, there was a span of 10 bases. This CDR3 is 15 amino acids long. Germline CDR1 and CDR2: SGHTA and FQGNSA. The CDR3 DNA is TGTGCCAGCAGCTCCACTAGTATCTCCTACAATGAGCAGTTCTTC. Protein sequence: CASSSTSISYNEQFF.

This clone was counted between two and nine times. In nucleotides, the CDR3 is TGTGCCATCAGTGAGCCGGGGACATCCAACATTCAGTACTTC. It codes for CAISEPGTSNIQYF. The V call is TRBV10-3, the J call TRBJ2-4; a possible D gene is TRBD1 (6 bases). CDR1 and CDR2 (germline): ENHRY, SYGVKD. CDR3 length: 14 amino acids. Trimming removed 2 bases from V and 7 bases from J, with 12 bases in between.

This chain links TRBV28 with TRBJ2-7; possible D gene TRBD2, 5 bases. V lost 7 bases, J lost 0 bases, and 7 bases lay in between. CDR3 length equals 12 residues. Germline V CDR1 and CDR2: MDHEN, SYDVKM. The CDR3 loop is CASTEGSYEQYF. CDR3 bases: TGTGCCAGCACCGAGGGCTCCTACGAGCAGTACTTC.

The chain couples TRBV29-1 to TRBJ2-2, with D tentatively TRBD2 (5 bases). The V end was cut by 3 bases, the J end by 7 bases, with 12 bases between. The CDR3 length is 13 residues. Looked up from germline, CDR1 is SQVTM and CDR2 is ANQGSEA. CDR3: CSVEGRGSGELFF. DNA of the CDR3: TGCAGCGTTGAGGGTCGGGGAAGCGGGGAGCTGTTTTTT.

This chain links TRBV5-1 with TRBJ2-1; 13 bases are shared with TRBD2. Per germline, CDR1 SGHRS and CDR2 YFSETQ. V lost 4 bases to trimming and J lost 9 bases; unmatched junction nucleotides: 7. The CDR3 sequence is 15 residues long. Written as DNA, the CDR3 is TGCGCCAGCAGCCTCTCGACTAGCGGGGGGCCTGAGCAGTTCTTC. This sequence encodes CASSLSTSGGPEQFF. Full variable domain (remainder filled in from reference TRBV5-1 and TRBJ2-1): KAGVTQTPRYLIKTRGQQVTLSCSPISGHRSVSWYQQTPGQGLQFLFEYFSETQRNKGNFPGRFSGRQFSNSRSEMNVSTLELGDSALYLCASSLSTSGGPEQFFGPGTRLTVL.

As concerns this clone: This clone may be a read error of a much larger clone one base away. The gene calls are TRBV7-8 and TRBJ2-7, with D possibly matching TRBD2 (6 bases). The CDR3 covers 13 residues. In germline, CDR1 is SGHVS, CDR2 FQNEAQ. Trimming pared 1 base from V and 3 bases from J, leaving 7 bases between. CDR3 residues: CASSLGRGYEQYF. The CDR3 region has the DNA TGTGCCAGCAGCTTAGGGCGGGGCTACGAGCAGTACTTC.

The chain has TRBV28 and TRBJ2-5, with no clear D. Per the germline V gene, CDR1 is MDHEN and CDR2 is SYDVKM. V was clipped by 6 bases and J by 1 base, with 6 bases between them. This CDR3 has 12 amino acids. The CDR3 loop reads CASRAAQETQYF. The CDR3 DNA reads as TGTGCCAGCAGGGCGGCCCAAGAGACCCAGTACTTC.

The chain links TRBV2 to TRBJ2-1, with 13 bases fitting TRBD2. CDR1 and CDR2 from the germline V gene are SNHLY and FYNNEI. The CDR3 runs 16 residues. With 10 bases clipped from V and 0 bases from J, the junction kept 6 bases outside the gene matches. The CDR3 spells CATRTSGRPSYNEQFF. CDR3 sequence (DNA): TGTGCCACCAGGACTAGCGGGAGACCCTCCTACAATGAGCAGTTCTTC.

This rearrangement joins TRBV7-2 to TRBJ2-1; maybe TRBD2 (5 bases). In germline, CDR1 is SGHTA, CDR2 FQGNSA. The length of the CDR3 is 16 residues. The ends were cut back, 5 bases at V and 9 bases at J, with 23 bases in the middle. The CDR3 is CASSRGLAPRYGEQFF. The CDR3 DNA reads TGTGCCAGCAGCCGAGGGCTAGCCCCCCGGTACGGTGAGCAGTTCTTC.

A remark on this clone: A junction end diverges from the germline sequence, so it may reflect a read error. Other nucleotide sequences in the sample specify the same CDR3. The chain carries TRBV7-7 and TRBJ1-1; possibly TRBD1 for D (5 bases). In germline, CDR1 is SSHAT, CDR2 FNYEAQ (reference sequence). The CDR3 length is 13 residues. The chain's CDR3 is CASSLGAGTEAFF. The CDR3 nucleotides are TGTGCTAGCAGCTTAGGGGCAGGCACTGAAGCTTTCTTT.

This chain links TRBV28 with TRBJ1-4, with TRBD1 as a possible D gene (5 bases). From germline, CDR1 is MDHEN and CDR2 SYDVKM. This CDR3 contains 16 residues. Trimming took off 9 bases at V and 0 bases at J, with 17 bases between the two ends. CDR3 sequence: CASGTGDAATNEKLFF. DNA of the CDR3: TGTGCCAGTGGCACAGGAGACGCTGCAACTAATGAAAAACTGTTTTTT.

The chain joins TRBV6-5 to TRBJ2-7, with a possible D match to TRBD2 (7 bases). The V end lost 1 base, the J end lost 2 bases, and 12 bases lay between the germline ends. The CDR3 contains 15 residues. The germline V gene has CDR1 MNHEY and CDR2 SVGAGI. The CDR3, as DNA: TGTGCCAGCAGTTACTTGGGGGGGACAACCTACGAGCAGTACTTC. Protein sequence: CASSYLGGTTYEQYF.